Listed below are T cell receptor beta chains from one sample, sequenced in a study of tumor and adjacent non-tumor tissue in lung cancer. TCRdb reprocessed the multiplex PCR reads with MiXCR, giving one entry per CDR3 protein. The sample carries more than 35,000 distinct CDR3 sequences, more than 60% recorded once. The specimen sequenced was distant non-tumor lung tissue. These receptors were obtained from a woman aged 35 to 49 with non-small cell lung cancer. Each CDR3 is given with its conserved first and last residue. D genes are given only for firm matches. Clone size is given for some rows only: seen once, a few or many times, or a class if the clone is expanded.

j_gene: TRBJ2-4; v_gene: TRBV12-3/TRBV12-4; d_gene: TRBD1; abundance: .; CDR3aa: CASRTTGQGRVKNIQYF; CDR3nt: TGTGCCAGCAGGACAACCGGACAGGGGAGGGTCAAAAACATTCAGTACTTC
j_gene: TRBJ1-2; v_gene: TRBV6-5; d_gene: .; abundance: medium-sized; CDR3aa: CASSAAGRGYGYTF; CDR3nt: TGTGCCAGCAGTGCCGCGGGGAGGGGCTATGGCTACACCTTC
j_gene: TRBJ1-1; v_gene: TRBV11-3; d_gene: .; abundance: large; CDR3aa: CASTRTANTEAFF; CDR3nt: TGTGCCAGCACCCGGACAGCTAACACTGAAGCTTTCTTT
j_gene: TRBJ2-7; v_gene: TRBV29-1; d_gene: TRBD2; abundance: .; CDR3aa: CSVGCLGGVSSHEQYF; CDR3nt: TGCAGCGTTGGGTGTTTGGGGGGGGTTTCTTCGCATGAGCAGTACTTC
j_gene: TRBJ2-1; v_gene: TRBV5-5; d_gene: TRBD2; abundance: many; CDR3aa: CASSFFGGDYNEQFF; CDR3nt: TGTGCCAGCAGCTTCTTCGGGGGGGACTACAATGAGCAGTTCTTC
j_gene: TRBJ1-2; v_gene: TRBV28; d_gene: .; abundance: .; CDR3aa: CASSLKGRGGYTF; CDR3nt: TGTGCCAGCAGTTTAAAGGGCAGGGGTGGCTACACCTTC
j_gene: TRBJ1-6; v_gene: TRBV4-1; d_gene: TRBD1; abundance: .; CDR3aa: CASSLRQGGVDDSPLHF; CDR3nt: TGCGCCAGCAGCCTTCGCCAGGGGGGGGTTGATGATTCACCCCTCCACTTT
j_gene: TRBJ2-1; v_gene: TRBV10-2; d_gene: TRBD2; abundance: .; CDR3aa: CASSDLTSGRTEQIF; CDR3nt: TGCGCCAGCAGTGACTTGACTAGCGGGAGGACGGAGCAGATCTTC
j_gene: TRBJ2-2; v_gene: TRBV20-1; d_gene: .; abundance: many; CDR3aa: CSAPRQTTGELFF; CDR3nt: TGCAGTGCTCCTAGACAGACAACCGGGGAGCTGTTTTTT
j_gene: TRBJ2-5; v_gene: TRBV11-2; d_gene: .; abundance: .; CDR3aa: CASSLHVAWGKETQYF; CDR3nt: TGTGCCAGCAGCCTCCATGTAGCGTGGGGAAAAGAGACCCAGTACTTC
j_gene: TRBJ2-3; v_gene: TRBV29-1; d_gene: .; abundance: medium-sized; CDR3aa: CSVEGGPTESTDTQYF; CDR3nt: TGCAGCGTTGAAGGGGGGCCGACAGAGAGCACAGATACGCAGTATTTT
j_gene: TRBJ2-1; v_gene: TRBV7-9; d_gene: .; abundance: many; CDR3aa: CASSLGPKEFF; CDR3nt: TGTGCCAGCAGCTTAGGACCCAAGGAGTTCTTC
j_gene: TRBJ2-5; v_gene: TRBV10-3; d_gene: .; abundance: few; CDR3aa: CAISEREVTQYF; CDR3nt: TGTGCCATCAGTGAGAGAGAGGTGACCCAGTACTTC
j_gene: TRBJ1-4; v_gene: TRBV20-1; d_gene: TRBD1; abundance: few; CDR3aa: CSTRLGTGLGKLFF; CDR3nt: TGCAGTACTAGACTCGGGACAGGGCTTGGAAAACTGTTTTTT
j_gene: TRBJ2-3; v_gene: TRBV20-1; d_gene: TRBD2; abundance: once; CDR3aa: CSQSRPNSTPGLNTDTQYF; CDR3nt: TGCAGTCAAAGCCGGCCGAACTCCACACCGGGACTAAACACAGATACGCAGTATTTT
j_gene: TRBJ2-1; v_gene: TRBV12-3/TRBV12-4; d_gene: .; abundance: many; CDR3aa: CASSLVRDNEQFF; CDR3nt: TGTGCCAGCAGTTTGGTCCGAGACAATGAGCAGTTCTTC
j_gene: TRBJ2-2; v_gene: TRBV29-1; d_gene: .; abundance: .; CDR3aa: CSVGDLGARGTGELFF; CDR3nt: TGCAGCGTTGGAGATCTCGGCGCAAGGGGAACCGGGGAGCTGTTTTTT
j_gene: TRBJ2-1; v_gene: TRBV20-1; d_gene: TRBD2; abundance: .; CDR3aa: CSANTMSGGNYNEQFF; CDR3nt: TGCAGTGCTAATACTATGAGCGGGGGGAACTACAATGAGCAGTTCTTC
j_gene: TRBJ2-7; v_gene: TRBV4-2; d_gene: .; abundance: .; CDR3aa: CASSQGARDPDAYF; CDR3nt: TGTGCCAGCAGCCAAGGGGCGAGAGACCCTGACGCCTACTTC
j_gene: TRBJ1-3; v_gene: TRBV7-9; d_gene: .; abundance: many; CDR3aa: CASSPLGGLNTIYF; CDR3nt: TGTGCCAGCAGTCCGCTCGGAGGACTTAACACCATATATTTT
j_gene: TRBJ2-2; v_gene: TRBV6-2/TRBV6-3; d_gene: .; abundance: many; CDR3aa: CASGSSNKVGELFF; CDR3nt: TGTGCCAGCGGGTCCTCTAACAAGGTTGGGGAGCTGTTTTTT
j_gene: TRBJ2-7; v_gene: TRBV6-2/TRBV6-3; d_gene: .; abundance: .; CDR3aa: CASSRGESPYERYF; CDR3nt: TGTGCCAGCAGTAGGGGGGAATCTCCCTACGAGCGGTACTTC
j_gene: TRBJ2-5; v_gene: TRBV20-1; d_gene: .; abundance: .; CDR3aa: CSARDSAGMGTQYF; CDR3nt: TGCAGTGCTAGAGATTCGGCAGGGATGGGGACCCAGTACTTC
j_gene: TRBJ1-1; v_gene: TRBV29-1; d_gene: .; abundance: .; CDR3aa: CIAAGGNTEAFF; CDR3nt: TGCATCGCGGCGGGAGGCAACACTGAAGCCTTCTTT
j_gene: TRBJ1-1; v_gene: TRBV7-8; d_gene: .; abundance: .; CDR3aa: CTSRIQPMNTEAFF; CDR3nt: TGTACCAGCAGGATACAACCAATGAACACTGAAGCTTTCTTT
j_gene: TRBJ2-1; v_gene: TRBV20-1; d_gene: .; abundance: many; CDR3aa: CSARDYVGGGGAGDEQFF; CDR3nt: TGCAGTGCTAGAGATTATGTGGGTGGTGGGGGGGCCGGCGATGAGCAGTTCTTC
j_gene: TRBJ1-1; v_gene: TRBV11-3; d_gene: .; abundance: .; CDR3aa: CAGSYSNTEAYF; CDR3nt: TGTGCCGGCAGCTACTCTAACACTGAAGCTTACTTT
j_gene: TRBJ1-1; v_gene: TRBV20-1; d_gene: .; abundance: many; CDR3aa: CSAPYKGVGTEAFF; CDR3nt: TGCAGTGCCCCTTACAAGGGGGTAGGAACTGAAGCTTTCTTT
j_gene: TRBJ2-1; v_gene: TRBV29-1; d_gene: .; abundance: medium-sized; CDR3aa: CSVPTDTEQFF; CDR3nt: TGCAGCGTACCCACAGATACTGAGCAGTTCTTC
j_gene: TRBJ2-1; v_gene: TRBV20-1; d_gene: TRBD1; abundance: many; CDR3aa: CSASLRQGRNEQFF; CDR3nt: TGCAGTGCTAGTCTCCGACAGGGGAGGAATGAGCAGTTCTTC
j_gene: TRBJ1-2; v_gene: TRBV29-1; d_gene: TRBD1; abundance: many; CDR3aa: CSVDGPDRAPYGYTF; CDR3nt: TGCAGCGTTGATGGCCCGGACAGGGCACCATATGGCTACACCTTC
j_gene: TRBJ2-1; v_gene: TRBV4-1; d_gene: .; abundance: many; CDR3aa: CASSWDRDTPYNEQFF; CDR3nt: TGCGCCAGCAGCTGGGACCGGGACACCCCCTACAATGAGCAGTTCTTC
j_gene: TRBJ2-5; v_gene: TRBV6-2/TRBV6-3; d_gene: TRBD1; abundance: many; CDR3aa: CASSPDRAYQETQYF; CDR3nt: TGTGCCAGCAGTCCGGACAGGGCCTACCAAGAGACCCAGTACTTC
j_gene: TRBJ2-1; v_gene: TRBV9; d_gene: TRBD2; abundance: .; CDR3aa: CGSSVGVGSGGYNEQFF; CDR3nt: TGTGGCAGCAGTGTAGGGGTGGGCAGCGGGGGTTACAATGAGCAGTTCTTC
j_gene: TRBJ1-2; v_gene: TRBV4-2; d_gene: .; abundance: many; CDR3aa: CASSQALLTANYGYTF; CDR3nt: TGTGCCAGCAGCCAAGCCCTACTAACAGCTAACTATGGCTACACCTTC
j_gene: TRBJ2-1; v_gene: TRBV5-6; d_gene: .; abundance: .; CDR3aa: CASSALGGAEHFF; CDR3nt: TGTGCCAGCAGCGCGTTAGGGGGGGCCGAGCACTTCTTC
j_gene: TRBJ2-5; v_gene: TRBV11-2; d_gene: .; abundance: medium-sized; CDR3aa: CASSLWGAREETQYF; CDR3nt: TGTGCCAGCAGCTTGTGGGGGGCAAGGGAAGAGACCCAGTACTTC
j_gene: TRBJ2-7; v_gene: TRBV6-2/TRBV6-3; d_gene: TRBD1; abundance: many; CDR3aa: CASSRGTGGREQYF; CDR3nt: TGTGCCAGCAGTCGGGGGACAGGGGGCCGCGAGCAGTACTTC
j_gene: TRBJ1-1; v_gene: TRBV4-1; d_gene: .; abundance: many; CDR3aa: CASSQEDEYYTEAFF; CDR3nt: TGCGCCAGCAGCCAAGAGGACGAGTACTACACTGAAGCTTTCTTT
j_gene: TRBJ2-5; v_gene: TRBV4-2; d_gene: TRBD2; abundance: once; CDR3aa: CVSNTLAGGPGETQYF; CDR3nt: TGTGTCAGTAACACCCTAGCGGGAGGGCCGGGAGAGACCCAGTACTTC
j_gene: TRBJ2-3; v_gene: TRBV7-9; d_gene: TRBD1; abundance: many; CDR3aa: CASSAQLTGLGDTQYF; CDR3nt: TGTGCCAGCAGCGCCCAACTGACAGGGTTGGGTGATACGCAGTATTTT
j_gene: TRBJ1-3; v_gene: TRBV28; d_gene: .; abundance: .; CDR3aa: CASSLQQAIYF; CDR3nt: TGTGCCAGCAGTTTGCAACAGGCCATATATTTC
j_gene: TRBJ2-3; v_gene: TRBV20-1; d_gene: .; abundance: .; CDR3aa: CSAREGGGTDTQYF; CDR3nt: TGCAGTGCTAGAGAGGGCGGGGGCACAGATACGCAGTATTTT
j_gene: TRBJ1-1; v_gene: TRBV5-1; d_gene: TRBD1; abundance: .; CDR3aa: CASSPRTGEDTEALF; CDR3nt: TGCGCCAGCAGCCCGCGGACAGGGGAGGACACTGAAGCTTTGTTT
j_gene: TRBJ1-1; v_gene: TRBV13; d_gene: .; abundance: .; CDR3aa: CASSLPGLIEAFF; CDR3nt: TGTGCCAGCAGCCTACCGGGACTTATTGAAGCTTTCTTT
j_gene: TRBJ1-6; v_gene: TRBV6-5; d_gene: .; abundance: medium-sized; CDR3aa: CASSYEGVGSPLHF; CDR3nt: TGTGCCAGCAGTTACGAGGGTGTAGGTTCACCCCTCCACTTT
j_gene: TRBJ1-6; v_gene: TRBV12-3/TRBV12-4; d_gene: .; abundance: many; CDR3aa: CASSVRGSPLHF; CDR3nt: TGTGCCAGCAGCGTCAGGGGCTCACCCCTCCACTTT
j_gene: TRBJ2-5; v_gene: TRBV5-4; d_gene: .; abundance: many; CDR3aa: CASSRTVGQETQYF; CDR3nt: TGTGCCAGCAGCCGGACAGTGGGACAAGAGACCCAGTACTTC
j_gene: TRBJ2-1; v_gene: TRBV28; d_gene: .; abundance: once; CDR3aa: CASSSYGTDNNEQFF; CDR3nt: TGTGCCAGCAGTTCGTACGGGACTGATAACAATGAGCAGTTCTTC
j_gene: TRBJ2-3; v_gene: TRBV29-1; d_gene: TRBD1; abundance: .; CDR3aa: CSVARETGADTQYF; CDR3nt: TGCAGCGTTGCCCGGGAGACAGGGGCAGATACGCAGTATTTT
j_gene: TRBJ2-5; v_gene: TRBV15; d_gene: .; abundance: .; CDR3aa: CATCRGGVETQYF; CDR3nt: TGTGCCACCTGCAGAGGAGGGGTTGAGACCCAGTACTTC
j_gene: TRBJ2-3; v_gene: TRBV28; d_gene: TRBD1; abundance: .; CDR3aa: CASSFLGQGGGHADTQYF; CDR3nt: TGTGCCAGCAGTTTTTTGGGACAGGGAGGAGGACACGCAGATACGCAGTATTTT
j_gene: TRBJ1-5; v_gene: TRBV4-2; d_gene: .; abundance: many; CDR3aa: CASSQESPRGMGNQPQHF; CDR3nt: TGTGCCAGCAGCCAAGAGTCCCCGCGTGGAATGGGCAATCAGCCCCAGCATTTT
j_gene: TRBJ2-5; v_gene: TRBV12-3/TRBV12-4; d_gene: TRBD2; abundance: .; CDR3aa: CASRTGTSWAETQYF; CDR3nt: TGTGCCAGCAGGACCGGGACTAGCTGGGCGGAGACACAGTACTTC
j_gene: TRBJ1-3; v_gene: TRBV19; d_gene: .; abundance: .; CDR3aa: CASRRSGNTIYF; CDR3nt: TGTGCCAGTAGGCGCTCTGGAAACACCATATATTTT